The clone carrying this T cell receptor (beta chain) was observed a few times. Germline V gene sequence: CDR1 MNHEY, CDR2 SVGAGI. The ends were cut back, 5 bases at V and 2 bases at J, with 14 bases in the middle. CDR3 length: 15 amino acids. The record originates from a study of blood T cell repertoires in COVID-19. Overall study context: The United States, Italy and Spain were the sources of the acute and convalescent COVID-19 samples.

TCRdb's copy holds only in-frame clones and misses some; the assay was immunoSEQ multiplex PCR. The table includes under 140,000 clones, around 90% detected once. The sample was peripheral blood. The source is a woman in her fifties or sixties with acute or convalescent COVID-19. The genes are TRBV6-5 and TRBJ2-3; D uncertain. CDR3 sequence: CASSPTGSHTDTQYF. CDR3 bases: TGTGCCAGCAGTCCAACCGGGTCTCACACAGATACGCAGTATTTT.